The entry below gives a single T cell receptor (beta chain) sequence along with its context. This sample is drawn from a study of blood T cell repertoires in COVID-19. Here immunoSEQ multiplex PCR was the method, and the copy in TCRdb shows in-frame clones only, minus some. The sample records 180,000 or so clones, over 80% being singletons. CDR1 and CDR2 (germline): SGHRS, YFSETQ. The CDR3 has 14 amino acids. The V end was cut by 0 bases, the J end by 7 bases, with 13 bases between. The TCR originated in a woman in her forties or fifties who had recovered from COVID-19. The sample was PBMCs or T cells enriched from blood (not recorded which). The V and J genes are TRBV5-1 and TRBJ1-2, with a tentative D call TRBD1 (6 bases). The CDR3 is CASSLAGRGGGYTF. For the CDR3, the DNA is TGCGCCAGCAGCTTGGCGGGCAGGGGTGGTGGCTACACCTTC.